A selection of T cell receptor beta chains follows, all from one sample in a study of T cells in Graves' hyperthyroidism and ophthalmopathy. TCRdb used MiXCR to reprocess the multiplex PCR reads, holding one entry per CDR3 protein. The sample consists of hundreds of thousands of distinct CDR3 sequences, about 14% of them appearing once. The sample taken for sequencing was blood. These receptors all stem from a woman in her late teens or twenties with Graves' hyperthyroidism. The CDR3 runs from the conserved cysteine through the conserved F or W. The D gene is left open where the match is weak. Expanded clones are given a class, and other clones once, few, many or no size at all.

TRBV5-4	TRBJ2-2	.	.	CASSSWTVTRELFF	TGTGCCAGCAGCTCCTGGACAGTCACCAGGGAGCTGTTTTTT
TRBV5-1	TRBJ2-1	TRBD2	.	CASSLGSSGRYNEQFF	TGCGCCAGCAGCTTGGGATCCAGCGGGAGATACAATGAGCAGTTCTTC
TRBV6-2/TRBV6-3	TRBJ1-6	.	few	CASSYSGKGNSPLHF	TGTGCCAGCAGTTACTCGGGAAAGGGTAATTCACCCCTCCACTTT
TRBV10-3	TRBJ1-1	.	.	CAISEPLGQNTEAFF	TGTGCCATCAGTGAGCCCTTGGGACAGAACACTGAAGCTTTCTTT
TRBV4-2	TRBJ2-1	.	many	CASSQDRGLISSYNEQFF	TGTGCCAGCAGCCAAGATCGGGGGCTCATTAGCTCCTACAATGAGCAGTTCTTC
TRBV20-1	TRBJ2-3	TRBD2	many	CSARDLAGTTDTQYF	TGCAGTGCTAGAGATCTAGCGGGCACCACAGATACGCAGTATTTT
TRBV19	TRBJ1-2	TRBD1	.	CASSNNYRGPYGYTF	TGTGCCAGTAGCAACAACTACAGGGGCCCCTATGGCTACACCTTC
TRBV3-1	TRBJ2-1	TRBD2	many	CASSQWTSGPHNEQFF	TGTGCCAGCAGCCAGTGGACTAGCGGGCCCCACAATGAGCAGTTCTTC
TRBV7-2	TRBJ1-2	.	.	CASSLDIESAANYGYTF	TGCGCCAGCAGCTTGGATATTGAGTCAGCAGCTAACTATGGCTACACCTTC
TRBV6-2/TRBV6-3	TRBJ2-7	TRBD2	many	CASSTSSGLAGVGYEQYF	TGTGCCAGCAGTACCTCGTCGGGGCTAGCGGGAGTTGGTTACGAGCAGTACTTC
TRBV19	TRBJ1-2	TRBD1	many	CASSTGDRPLGYGYTF	TGTGCCAGTAGTACAGGGGACAGGCCGCTTGGCTATGGCTACACCTTC
TRBV4-3	TRBJ2-5	TRBD1	few	CASSPRTGGWETQYF	TGCGCCAGCAGCCCCCGGACAGGGGGCTGGGAGACCCAGTACTTC
TRBV13	TRBJ1-2	TRBD1	.	CASSLASGTGDYGYTF	TGTGCCAGCAGCTTAGCCTCCGGGACAGGGGACTATGGCTACACCTTC
TRBV14	TRBJ2-7	TRBD2	.	CASSQAGGRLEQYF	TGTGCCAGCAGCCAAGCGGGAGGGAGGCTCGAGCAGTACTTC
TRBV3-1	TRBJ1-1	TRBD1	many	CASSQTGGWDTEAFF	TGTGCCAGCAGCCAGACAGGGGGCTGGGACACTGAAGCTTTCTTT
TRBV11-3	TRBJ2-1	TRBD2	many	CASSSWTSGSGEQFF	TGTGCCAGCAGCTCATGGACTAGCGGGAGTGGTGAGCAGTTCTTC
TRBV12-3/TRBV12-4	TRBJ2-4	TRBD2	.	CASNSGGPSSKNIQYF	TGTGCCAGCAACTCGGGAGGGCCTAGTTCCAAAAACATTCAGTACTTC
TRBV20-1	TRBJ2-7	TRBD2	.	CSARGPLGLAYEQYF	TGCAGTGCTAGAGGGCCCCTGGGACTAGCGTACGAGCAGTACTTC
TRBV6-5	TRBJ1-5	.	.	CASSYNTGGNQPQHF	TGTGCCAGCAGTTACAACACGGGTGGCAATCAGCCCCAGCATTTT
TRBV4-1	TRBJ2-7	.	once	CASSRVARDEQYF	TGCGCCAGCAGCCGGGTTGCTAGGGACGAGCAGTACTTC
TRBV4-1	TRBJ2-5	TRBD2	few	CASSQSGRTETQYF	TGCGCCAGCAGCCAAAGCGGGAGGACGGAGACCCAGTACTTC
TRBV6-5	TRBJ1-5	.	few	CASSYPGMSNQPQHF	TGTGCCAGCAGTTACCCAGGGATGAGCAATCAGCCCCAGCATTTT
TRBV10-3	TRBJ1-4	.	few	CASGTLEKLFF	TGTGCCAGCGGGACTCTTGAAAAACTGTTTTTT
TRBV7-3	TRBJ2-1	.	many	CASSPDPGFSYNEQFF	TGTGCCAGCAGCCCTGACCCGGGGTTTTCCTACAATGAGCAGTTCTTC
TRBV6-2/TRBV6-3	TRBJ2-4	.	once	CASSPLRVAKNIQYF	TGTGCCAGCAGTCCCCTGAGAGTAGCCAAAAACATTCAGTACTTC
TRBV7-8	TRBJ1-5	TRBD1	many	CASSLSQLGTGHNQPQHF	TGTGCCAGCAGCTTAAGTCAGTTAGGGACAGGGCACAATCAGCCCCAGCATTTT
TRBV5-5	TRBJ1-2	.	.	CASSLLPDSYGYTF	TGTGCCAGCAGCTTGCTGCCGGACAGCTATGGCTACACCTTC
TRBV25-1	TRBJ2-7	.	.	CASSLHREQYF	TGTGCCAGCAGTCTACATAGAGAGCAGTACTTC
TRBV5-1	TRBJ2-7	.	many	CASSSDGQTYEQYF	TGCGCCAGCAGCTCAGACGGACAGACCTACGAGCAGTACTTC
TRBV18	TRBJ1-2	.	many	CASSHTGGYTF	TGTGCCAGCTCACACACAGGTGGCTACACCTTC
TRBV12-3/TRBV12-4	TRBJ1-5	.	many	CASSSRGMRVSNQPQHF	TGTGCCAGCAGCTCGCGGGGGATGAGGGTTAGCAATCAGCCCCAGCATTTT
TRBV7-9	TRBJ2-7	TRBD1	few	CASSLRQGSAYEQYF	TGTGCCAGCAGCTTACGACAGGGCAGTGCCTACGAGCAGTACTTC
TRBV6-1	TRBJ2-3	.	few	CASRGWGGADTQYF	TGTGCCAGCAGGGGGTGGGGGGGCGCAGATACGCAGTATTTT
TRBV7-9	TRBJ2-1	TRBD1	few	CASSLSGRDRGNSYNEQFF	TGTGCCAGCAGCTTATCCGGCCGGGACAGGGGGAACTCCTACAATGAGCAGTTCTTC
TRBV7-2	TRBJ2-7	.	many	CASSHGHPTYEQYF	TGTGCCAGCAGCCATGGACACCCCACCTACGAGCAGTACTTC
TRBV29-1	TRBJ2-3	TRBD2	.	CSVAIGTSGRSGTQYF	TGCAGCGTGGCTATTGGGACTAGCGGGAGATCGGGTACGCAGTATTTT
TRBV15	TRBJ2-3	.	many	CATSRGTSVDTQYF	TGTGCCACCAGCAGAGGGACCTCGGTGGATACGCAGTATTTT
TRBV9	TRBJ2-5	.	few	CASSPSLQGGQETQYF	TGTGCCAGCAGCCCCTCGTTGCAGGGGGGCCAAGAGACCCAGTACTTC
TRBV6-1	TRBJ2-1	.	few	CASSPSGAGSYNEQFF	TGTGCCAGCAGTCCGTCGGGTGCGGGAAGCTACAATGAGCAGTTCTTC
TRBV14	TRBJ2-5	TRBD2	.	CASSKGLAPQETQYF	TGTGCCAGCAGCAAAGGACTAGCGCCTCAAGAGACCCAGTACTTC
TRBV28	TRBJ1-4	.	many	CASRNRQHKNEKLFF	TGTGCCAGCAGGAATCGACAGCACAAGAATGAAAAACTGTTTTTT
TRBV12-3/TRBV12-4	TRBJ2-1	TRBD2	.	CASSPSGIGSNEQFF	TGTGCCAGCAGCCCTAGCGGGATAGGGTCCAATGAGCAGTTCTTC
TRBV7-9	TRBJ2-7	.	many	CASSPLGYEQYF	TGTGCCAGCAGTCCTCTGGGCTACGAGCAGTACTTC
TRBV9	TRBJ2-5	.	.	CASSVGIQETQYF	TGTGCCAGCAGCGTAGGAATCCAGGAGACCCAGTACTTC
TRBV20-1	TRBJ2-7	.	many	CSARDLMSGLPYEQYF	TGCAGTGCTAGAGATCTTATGAGCGGGTTGCCCTACGAGCAGTACTTC
TRBV7-2	TRBJ2-2	.	.	CASSHRSGELFF	TGTGCCAGCAGCCATCGGTCGGGTGAGCTGTTTTTT
TRBV6-5	TRBJ1-1	.	few	CASMLSSYTEAFF	TGTGCCAGCATGTTATCGAGTTACACTGAAGCTTTCTTT
TRBV29-1	TRBJ2-2	TRBD2	few	CSVAGASGRPTGELFF	TGCAGCGTTGCGGGGGCGAGCGGGAGGCCCACCGGGGAGCTGTTTTTT
TRBV24-1	TRBJ2-3	TRBD2	many	CATSDYRGLAVRDTQYF	TGTGCCACCAGTGATTATAGGGGACTAGCGGTACGGGATACGCAGTATTTT
TRBV7-9	TRBJ2-4	.	.	CASSQRSAKNIQYF	TGTGCCAGCAGCCAAAGGTCAGCCAAAAACATTCAGTACTTC